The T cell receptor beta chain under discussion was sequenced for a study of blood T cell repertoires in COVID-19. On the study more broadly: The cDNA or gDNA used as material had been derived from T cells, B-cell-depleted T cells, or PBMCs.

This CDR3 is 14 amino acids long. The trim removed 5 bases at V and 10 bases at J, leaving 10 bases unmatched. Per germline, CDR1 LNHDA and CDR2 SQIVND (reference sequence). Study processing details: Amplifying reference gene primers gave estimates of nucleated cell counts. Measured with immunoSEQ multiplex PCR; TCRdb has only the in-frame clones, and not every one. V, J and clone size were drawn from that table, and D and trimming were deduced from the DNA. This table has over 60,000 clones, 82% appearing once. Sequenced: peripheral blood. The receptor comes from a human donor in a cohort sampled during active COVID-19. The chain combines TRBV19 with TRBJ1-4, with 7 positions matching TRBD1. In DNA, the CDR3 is TGTGCCAGTAGTCCGGGACAGACTATAGGAAAACTGTTTTTT. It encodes CASSPGQTIGKLFF.